This entry lists 22 T cell receptor beta chains sequenced from one sample in a study of identical twins. TCRdb reanalysed the 5' RACE reads using MiXCR and keeps one entry per CDR3 protein. The table shows some 660,000 distinct CDR3 sequences, with 8.6% occurring only once. The sample was also reused in another study, on yellow fever vaccine responses in identical twins.

The sample taken for sequencing was PBMCs. The receptors here all came from a woman under 30 in good health.

This clonotype was recorded a few times. The chain carries TRBV7-9 and TRBJ2-3; 10 bases line up with TRBD2. The germline CDR1 and CDR2 sequences are SEHNR and FQNEAQ (reference sequence). The CDR3 is 12 amino acids. V was clipped by 6 bases and J by 14 bases; unmatched bases: 8. The CDR3 spells CASRPASGSMYF. The CDR3 coding sequence is TGTGCCAGCAGACCCGCTAGCGGGAGTATGTATTTT.

Ten or more counts support this clonotype. This chain joins TRBV29-1 and TRBJ2-1; 8 bases are a match to TRBD1. CDR3 length: 13 residues. J lost 7 bases, V lost 6 bases, and 8 bases had no gene match. The germline CDR1 and CDR2 sequences are SQVTM and ANQGSEA. CDR3 sequence reads: CSVARTGNNEQFF. For the CDR3, the DNA is TGCAGCGTCGCTCGGACAGGGAATAATGAGCAGTTCTTC.

The sample holds many counts of this clonotype. The chain employs TRBV11-2 and TRBJ2-5; no clear D gene. Germline V gene lookup returns CDR1 SGHAT and CDR2 FQNNGV. This CDR3 is 12 amino acids long. The germline V and J ends were trimmed by 4 bases and 4 bases, with 7 bases remaining between them. CDR3 residues: CASSSPPETQYF. CDR3 DNA: TGTGCCAGCAGCTCCCCGCCAGAGACCCAGTACTTC.

The chain employs TRBV5-1 and TRBJ1-6; D gene unclear. The CDR3 has 16 residues. The V and J ends lost 2 bases and 0 bases respectively, with 9 bases between them. Looked up from germline, CDR1 is SGHRS and CDR2 is YFSETQ. The CDR3 reads CASSFETISYNSPLHF. The CDR3 region has the DNA TGCGCCAGCAGCTTCGAAACTATCTCCTATAATTCACCCCTCCACTTT.

The chain recombines TRBV10-3 with TRBJ1-2; D call uncertain. The V end lost 5 bases, the J end lost 4 bases, and 11 bases lay between the germline ends. CDR3 length: 13 amino acids. CDR1 is ENHRY and CDR2 is SYGVKD in the germline V gene. CDR3 region: CAISLQSLYGYTF. CDR3 DNA: TGTGCCATCAGTTTACAGAGCCTCTATGGCTACACCTTC.

This clonotype appeared many times. The chain is built from TRBV5-1 and TRBJ1-5; 9 bases line up with TRBD1. CDR1 is SGHRS and CDR2 is YFSETQ in the germline V gene. This CDR3 has 15 residues. The trim removed 5 bases at V and 7 bases at J, leaving 10 bases unmatched. The DNA of the CDR3 is TGCGCCAGCAGGGCCGGGACAGGGTACGAGCAGCCCCAGCATTTT. As protein: CASRAGTGYEQPQHF.

The J gene is TRBJ2-7, the V gene TRBV3-1; 8 bases agree with TRBD1. The CDR3 is made up of 15 amino acids. Per the germline V gene, CDR1 is LGHDT and CDR2 is YNNKEL (reference sequence). J lost 5 bases, V lost 3 bases, and 9 bases had no gene match. CDR3 sequence reads: CASSHHGQGSHEQYF. CDR3 in DNA: TGTGCCAGCAGCCACCACGGACAGGGAAGTCACGAGCAGTACTTC.

This clonotype was observed many times. This chain uses TRBV12-3 or TRBV12-4 with TRBJ2-1; D is uncertain. This CDR3 has 15 amino acids. With 3 bases removed from V and 4 bases from J, the gap between germline ends came to 13 bases. CDR3 DNA: TGTGCCAGCAGTTTCGTTTCACCTACATACAATGAGCAGTTCTTC. Amino acid sequence: CASSFVSPTYNEQFF.

This clonotype has ten or more counts. V is TRBV11-1 and J is TRBJ2-5, with 7 bases matching TRBD2. With 2 bases clipped from V and 5 bases from J, the junction kept 11 bases outside the gene matches. Germline V CDR1 and CDR2: SGHAT, FQDESV (reference sequence). This CDR3 spans 16 amino acids. The CDR3 spells CASSLWAGRSSETQYF. For the CDR3, the DNA is TGTGCCAGCAGCTTATGGGCCGGGAGGTCCTCGGAGACCCAGTACTTC.

Many counts were recorded for this clonotype. This chain uses TRBV3-1 with TRBJ2-5; 9 positions match TRBD2. The V and J ends lost 1 base and 4 bases, in that order; junction bases with no gene match: 7. The CDR3 is made up of 16 amino acids. From germline, CDR1 is LGHDT and CDR2 YNNKEL (reference sequence). CDR3 amino acids: CASSQASGGGAETQYF. DNA for the CDR3: TGTGCCAGCAGCCAAGCTTCGGGCGGGGGGGCAGAGACCCAGTACTTC.

This clonotype was seen repeatedly, ten times or more. This chain uses TRBV7-2 with TRBJ1-1; 8 bases map to TRBD1. V shed 2 bases, J shed 0 bases, and the junction held 5 bases outside the gene matches. Germline CDR1 is SGHTA and CDR2 is FQGNSA. The CDR3 contains 16 residues. The DNA for the CDR3 is TGTGCCAGCAGCTTAAGGTGGACAGGGCTGAACACTGAAGCTTTCTTT. It encodes CASSLRWTGLNTEAFF.

The table lists this clonotype with many counts. The chain is built from TRBV4-1 and TRBJ2-5; D not resolved. Germline-derived CDR1 and CDR2 are MGHRA and YSYEKL. Between the trimmed V and J ends, which lost 6 bases and 2 bases, there was a span of 22 bases. The CDR3 length is 17 residues. The chain's CDR3 is CASRPSVQAQLQETQYF. CDR3 sequence (DNA): TGCGCCAGCAGGCCGAGTGTCCAGGCTCAGCTTCAAGAGACCCAGTACTTC.

This chain joins TRBV6-5 and TRBJ2-1; a weak D match, TRBD1 (6 bases). The V gene lost 4 bases and the J gene lost 14 bases, with 12 bases spanning the gap. The CDR3 runs 11 residues. Germline-derived CDR1 and CDR2 are MNHEY and SVGAGI. CDR3 bases: TGTGCCAGCAGTTTGGGACAAATAAAGTTCTTC. Translation gives CASSLGQIKFF.

This clonotype came up many times. The chain is built from TRBV6-5 and TRBJ2-2; weak D call: TRBD1 (5 bases). Germline CDR1 reads MNHEY; CDR2 reads SVGAGI. V was cut by 1 base and J by 4 bases, with 7 bases left in between. The CDR3 is 14 amino acids. The DNA of the CDR3 is TGTGCCAGCAGTTACTTAGGGGTCACCGGGGAGCTGTTTTTT. It encodes CASSYLGVTGELFF.

The table lists this clonotype with a few counts. This CDR3 is CASSSYRNTEAFF. DNA for the CDR3: TGTGCCAGCAGCTCCTACAGGAACACTGAAGCTTTCTTT. V is TRBV7-6 and J is TRBJ1-1, with unresolved D. V was clipped by 4 bases and J by 1 base, with 7 bases between them. Germline-derived CDR1 and CDR2 are SGHVS and FNYEAQ. This CDR3 has 13 amino acids.

The rearrangement joins TRBV2 to TRBJ2-7; 10 nucleotides align to TRBD2. The germline gives CDR1 SNHLY, CDR2 FYNNEI. The ends lost 4 bases at V and 3 bases at J; junction bases unmatched: 3. This CDR3 has 14 residues. CDR3 bases: TGTGCCAGCAGTGCCATAGCGGGAGGCTACGAGCAGTACTTC. Protein sequence: CASSAIAGGYEQYF.

This chain links TRBV6-1 with TRBJ2-7; TRBD2 aligns across 7 bases. Germline V CDR1 and CDR2: MNHNS, SASEGT. The length of the CDR3 is 18 residues. V lost 0 bases, J lost 0 bases, and 11 bases stayed unmatched. This chain's CDR3 is CASSEAFWEGIASYEQYF. DNA for the CDR3: TGTGCCAGCAGTGAAGCTTTCTGGGAGGGAATTGCCTCCTACGAGCAGTACTTC.

This clonotype has a handful of counts. The genes are TRBV20-1 and TRBJ2-7, with no clear D. In germline, CDR1 is DFQATT, CDR2 SNEGSKA (reference sequence). V lost 6 bases to trimming and J lost 1 base, with 13 bases between them. The CDR3 loop spans 13 amino acids. CDR3 amino acids: CSAMDAVSYEQYF. The CDR3 bases are TGCAGTGCCATGGACGCCGTTTCCTACGAGCAGTACTTC.

This clonotype was observed many times. The chain recombines TRBV29-1 with TRBJ2-7; perhaps TRBD1 as D (5 bases). The CDR3 is 11 amino acids. The germline V gene has CDR1 SQVTM and CDR2 ANQGSEA. The V end lost 6 bases, the J end lost 2 bases, and 8 bases lay between the germline ends. The CDR3 DNA reads as TGCAGCGTAGGGGAAACCTACGAGCAGTACTTC. Its protein is CSVGETYEQYF.

This clonotype was observed a handful of times. The gene calls are TRBV20-1 and TRBJ2-7; maybe TRBD1 (6 bases). Germline-derived CDR1 and CDR2 are DFQATT and SNEGSKA (reference sequence). Trimming shortened V by 0 bases and J by 3 bases, and 15 bases separated the two germline ends. The CDR3 consists of 15 residues. CDR3 region: CSARDPGQSYYEQYF. The DNA for the CDR3 is TGCAGTGCTAGAGACCCAGGACAGAGTTACTACGAGCAGTACTTC.

The table lists this clonotype with a few counts. This sequence joins TRBV6-2 or TRBV6-3 and TRBJ2-1, with 13 bases fitting TRBD2. The germline V gene has CDR1 MNHEY and CDR2 SVGEGT. The CDR3 length is 16 residues. J gave up 7 bases and V 5 bases, and 8 bases lay outside the gene matches. CDR3 in DNA: TGTGCCAGCAGTGACGGACTAGCGGGAGCGCGAAATGAGCAGTTCTTC. Its protein is CASSDGLAGARNEQFF.

The chain couples TRBV2 to TRBJ2-1; 11 bases are shared with TRBD2. CDR3 size: 16 residues. The germline gives CDR1 SNHLY, CDR2 FYNNEI. V lost 5 bases and J lost 5; bases outside the gene matches: 8. The CDR3 DNA sequence: TGTGCCAGCAGTCAAACGACTAGCGGGACTCACAATGAGCAGTTCTTC. It yields the protein CASSQTTSGTHNEQFF.